The clone carrying this T cell receptor (beta chain) showed up just once. These data are taken from a study of blood T cell repertoires in COVID-19. As processed by the authors: Amplification of reference gene primers provided the estimated nucleated cell counts. The method was immunoSEQ multiplex PCR; TCRdb's version includes in-frame clones alone and lacks a portion of them. V and J calls plus clone size are reproduced from that table; the DNA served to infer D and trimming. Among roughly 210,000 clones, 80% to 90% were seen once, and the ten largest hold 7% to 7.5%. Living in 20 to 30 US areas, the participants were between 18 and 89 years of age. Participants reported their clinical history, and cohort assignment relied on those reports. The germline V gene encodes CDR1 MDHEN and CDR2 SYDVKM. The CDR3 consists of 16 residues. Losses at the gene ends were 4 bases for V and 2 bases for J; bases not matched to a gene: 4.

The sequence was obtained from a man younger than 40 in a cohort exposed to, infected with or recovered from COVID-19 (not recorded which). The sequencing sample was made of PBMCs or T cells enriched from blood (not recorded which). The rearrangement links TRBV28 to TRBJ2-4; TRBD1 aligns across 11 bases. The CDR3 protein is CASSYGQGASKNIQYF. In DNA form, the CDR3 reads TGTGCCAGCAGTTACGGACAGGGGGCATCCAAAAACATTCAGTACTTC.